The rows below give T cell receptor beta chains drawn from one sample of a study of blood T cell repertoires in COVID-19. This table comes from immunoSEQ multiplex PCR, and its TCRdb copy is limited to in-frame clones, with some not included. The data contain 95,000 to 150,000 clones, about 85% of them singletons. The sample was peripheral blood. Receptors were obtained from a man older than 75 with active or convalescent COVID-19. The CDR3 runs from the conserved cysteine through the conserved F or W. The D gene is left open where the match is weak. For some rows the clone size is stated as once, few or many, or as a class when expanded; others skip it.

j_call v_call clone_size d_call cdr3_nt cdr3_aa
TRBJ2-7 TRBV5-1 . . TGCGCCAGCAGCCTCGAACCGGGGTTGTCCTACGAGCAGTACTTC CASSLEPGLSYEQYF
TRBJ1-1 TRBV30 . . TGTGCCTGGAGTGCCTTAATGAACACTGAAGCTTTCTTT CAWSALMNTEAFF
TRBJ1-1 TRBV5-1 . . TGCGCCAGCAGCTTGGGATATCTGGGGAGCTTGAACACTGAAGCTTTCTTT CASSLGYLGSLNTEAFF
TRBJ1-2 TRBV3-1/TRBV3-2 . TRBD1 TGTGCCAGCAGCCAGACAGGGAACTATGGCTACACCTTC CASSQTGNYGYTF
TRBJ2-1 TRBV6-6 . . TGTGCCAGCAGTCACCTAGGGAGGTATGAGCAGTTCTTC CASSHLGRYEQFF
TRBJ2-7 TRBV4-2 . . TGTGCCAGCAGCCAAGAGGAAAGGGGGGAGCAGTACTTC CASSQEERGEQYF
TRBJ1-2 TRBV2 . . TGTGCCAGCAGTAGGGACTTAGACTATGGCTACACCTTC CASSRDLDYGYTF
TRBJ2-3 TRBV5-1 . . TGCGCCAGCAGCCCAGGCTCGCAGGGGGGTACAGATACGCAGTATTTT CASSPGSQGGTDTQYF
TRBJ2-1 TRBV5-1 . TRBD2 TGCGCCAGCAGCTTGTACACGGGAGGGGGGAGTGAGCAGTTCTTC CASSLYTGGGSEQFF
TRBJ2-6 TRBV7-3 . TRBD1 TGTGCCAGCAGGAAAGGACAGGGGTCTGTCTCTGGGGCCAACGTCCTGACTTTC CASRKGQGSVSGANVLTF
TRBJ1-2 TRBV4-3 . . TGCGCCAGCAGCCAAGATCTTCCCCGGGTCTGGGACTATGGCTACACCTTC CASSQDLPRVWDYGYTF
TRBJ2-7 TRBV11-2 . . TGTGCCAGCAGCTTAACACTAACCTACGAGCAGTACTTC CASSLTLTYEQYF
TRBJ2-7 TRBV6-4 . . TGTGCCAGCAGTGACTCCTTACGGCGGGAACCCTGTCGGGAGCAGTACTTC CASSDSLRREPCREQYF
TRBJ1-5 TRBV7-2 . TRBD1 TGTGCCAGCAGCTTAGGGGGACAGACTAATCAGCCCCAGCATTTT CASSLGGQTNQPQHF
TRBJ2-7 TRBV5-6 . TRBD1 TGTGCCAGCAGCTTGGTGGGGCAGGGGGCTTTTGAGCAGTACTTC CASSLVGQGAFEQYF
TRBJ1-6 TRBV3-1/TRBV3-2 . . TGTGCCAGCAGCCCGCCCCATGGTCGGGATTCACCCCTCCACTTT CASSPPHGRDSPLHF
TRBJ2-7 TRBV30 . . TGTGCCTGGAGTGTTCGCAGGGAGCAGTACTTC CAWSVRREQYF
TRBJ1-5 TRBV7-9 . TRBD1 TGTGCCAGCAGCTTCGGACAGGGACGCAATCAGCCCCAGCATTTT CASSFGQGRNQPQHF
TRBJ1-5 TRBV28 . TRBD1 TGTGCCAGCAGGGGGACAGGGGGCGGTCAGCCCCAGCATTTT CASRGTGGGQPQHF
TRBJ2-7 TRBV11-2 . . TGTGCCAGCAGCGTCTGGAGCGGGTCCGCTTGGGACGAGCAGTACTTC CASSVWSGSAWDEQYF
TRBJ2-5 TRBV2 . TRBD2 TGTGCCAGCAGTGATTCAGCGGGGGGGCCACGAGGGACCCAGTACTTC CASSDSAGGPRGTQYF
TRBJ1-4 TRBV5-5 . TRBD1 TGTGCCAGCAGCTTCCCCGGACAGGGCAATGAAAAACTGTTTTTT CASSFPGQGNEKLFF
TRBJ2-7 TRBV4-1 . . TGCGCCAGCAGCCAAGATATTAACAATTACGAGCAGTACTTC CASSQDINNYEQYF
TRBJ2-4 TRBV4-2 many TRBD2 TGTGCCAGCAGCCAAGATCGGTTCGGGGGGAACATTCAGTACTTC CASSQDRFGGNIQYF
TRBJ2-7 TRBV5-5 . TRBD1 TGTGCCAGCAGCTCCGGGACAGGGAGTGACGAGCAGTACTTC CASSSGTGSDEQYF
TRBJ1-1 TRBV6-2/TRBV6-3 . TRBD1 TGTGCCAGCAGTTACTCTACAGGGGCGGCGAACACTGAAGCTTTCTTT CASSYSTGAANTEAFF
TRBJ1-1 TRBV28 . . TGTGCCAGCAGTCCACCCACAGGGACGATGAACACTGAAGCTTTCTTT CASSPPTGTMNTEAFF
TRBJ1-6 TRBV6-2/TRBV6-3 few . TGTGCCAGCAGTTACTGGGGAGAGAGGAGCTCCTATAATTCACCCCTCCACTTT CASSYWGERSSYNSPLHF
TRBJ2-5 TRBV10-3 once TRBD2 TGTGCCACCGGCCGATCTAGCGGGAGGTCCCAAGAGACCCAGTACTTC CATGRSSGRSQETQYF
TRBJ2-5 TRBV28 . . TGTGCCAGCAGTTATGTGGTAACCCAATCGGAAGAGACCCAGTACTTC CASSYVVTQSEETQYF
TRBJ2-1 TRBV7-9 . . TGTGCCAGCAGCCCCTGGGGCAGCCGAGCCTACAATGAGCAGTTCTTC CASSPWGSRAYNEQFF
TRBJ2-7 TRBV27 . . TGTGCCAGCAGTTTATCAGGGGATCTTGGCTACGAGCAGTACTTC CASSLSGDLGYEQYF
TRBJ1-5 TRBV7-9 few . TGTGCCAGCAGCTCAGGGACATTTAGCAATCAGCCCCAGCATTTT CASSSGTFSNQPQHF
TRBJ2-1 TRBV4-3 . . TGCGCCAGCAGCCAAGATTTGCAACGGAGCTCCTACAATGAGCAGTTCTTC CASSQDLQRSSYNEQFF
TRBJ2-7 TRBV2 many . TGTGCCAGCAGTTTGAGAAACTACGAGCAGTACTTC CASSLRNYEQYF
TRBJ1-1 TRBV12-5 . . TGTGCTAGTGCTATCGGACAAACGTGGAACACTGAAGCTTTCTTT CASAIGQTWNTEAFF
TRBJ1-1 TRBV28 . . TGTGCCAGCAGCCCCCGGACAGAAGTCATGAACACTGAAGCTTTCTTT CASSPRTEVMNTEAFF
TRBJ2-7 TRBV4-2 . . TGTGCCAGCAGCCAAGAAGGACAGAACTCCTACGAGCAGTACTTC CASSQEGQNSYEQYF
TRBJ1-4 TRBV2 . TRBD1 TGTGCCAGCAGGAGCAGGGGGAGAGCAACTAATGAAAAACTGTTTTTT CASRSRGRATNEKLFF
TRBJ1-2 TRBV30 . TRBD1 TGTGCCTGGAGGGGAGGGACAGGAAAACCACTAAACTATGGCTACACCTTC CAWRGGTGKPLNYGYTF
TRBJ1-5 TRBV21-1 . . TGTGCCAGCAGCAAAGGGGACAGGGACCTCAATCAGCCCCAGCATTTT CASSKGDRDLNQPQHF
TRBJ1-2 TRBV7-9 once . TGTGCCAGCAGCTTAGGTGCGGATCCTAACTATGGCTACACCTTC CASSLGADPNYGYTF
TRBJ2-7 TRBV11-2 . . TGTGCCAGCAGCCCCCGACAGACAAGCCGAGCCTACGAGCAGTACTTC CASSPRQTSRAYEQYF
TRBJ1-2 TRBV27 . TRBD1 TGTGCCAGCAGTTTCTCGGCAGGGGGCCGTAAAGGCTACACCTTC CASSFSAGGRKGYTF
TRBJ1-5 TRBV11-1 . . TGTGCCAGCAGCTTAGGATCAGATCAGCCCCAGCATTTT CASSLGSDQPQHF
TRBJ2-7 TRBV7-2 . . TGTGCCAGCAGCCCCCTTCGCGAGCAGTACTTC CASSPLREQYF
TRBJ2-3 TRBV9 . . TGTGCCAGCAGCGTAGGTCGGGGGGCAAGCACAGATACGCAGTATTTT CASSVGRGASTDTQYF
TRBJ2-5 TRBV4-2 once TRBD2 TGTGCCAGCAGCCAAGATTGGGCGGGGGGGGCACGCGGAGAGACCCAGTACTTC CASSQDWAGGARGETQYF
TRBJ1-5 TRBV27 few . TGTGCCAGCAGCCTAGTGGGTAGCAATCAGCCCCAGCATTTT CASSLVGSNQPQHF
TRBJ2-3 TRBV20-1 medium-sized . TGCAGTGCTAGTCCGGGTACAGATACGCAGTATTTT CSASPGTDTQYF
TRBJ2-5 TRBV28 . TRBD2 TGTGCCAGCAGTTTATCACGGGGGGGTATGCAAGAGACCCAGTACTTC CASSLSRGGMQETQYF
TRBJ2-5 TRBV27 . TRBD1 TGTGCCAGCAGTAAGAGCAGGGGGCTGGAGACCCAGTACTTC CASSKSRGLETQYF
TRBJ1-2 TRBV28 few . TGTGCCAGCAGAAAGAGGGACATTCTAGGGGGCTACACCTTC CASRKRDILGGYTF
TRBJ2-7 TRBV6-1 . TRBD1 TGTGCCAGCAGTGAACGGGACAGGTCCTACGAGCAGTACTTC CASSERDRSYEQYF
TRBJ2-5 TRBV29-1 once TRBD2 TGCAGCGTTGTGGCCCCTCGGACTAGCGGGGGAGAATTCCAAGAGACCCAGTACTTC CSVVAPRTSGGEFQETQYF
TRBJ2-7 TRBV19 . TRBD1 TGTGCCAGTAGTTCTCGCAGGGGGCTCGGCGAGCAGTACTTC CASSSRRGLGEQYF
TRBJ1-4 TRBV28 . . TGTGCCAGCAGTGACCGGGCCGGGGTAAATGAAAAACTGTTTTTT CASSDRAGVNEKLFF
TRBJ1-4 TRBV14 . TRBD1 TGTGCCAGCAGCCAAGGACAGGGTCAACAACTGTTTTTT CASSQGQGQQLFF
TRBJ1-1 TRBV3-1/TRBV3-2 . . TGTGCCAGCAGCCTTATAGGACAGTTCGGCACTGAAGCTTTCTTT CASSLIGQFGTEAFF